Listed here are 23 T cell receptor beta chains from one sample, sequenced in a study of cytomegalovirus exposure and HLA in healthy donors. The PCR employed 60 Vbeta primers together with 13 Jbeta primers. The method was immunoSEQ multiplex PCR; TCRdb's version includes in-frame clones alone and lacks a portion of them. The table has 150,000 or so clones, almost 80% seen once. The sample consisted of PBMCs. The receptors were gathered from a female donor in good health and CMV-seronegative.

The chain has TRBV4-2 and TRBJ2-2, with D tentatively TRBD2 (5 bases). The germline V gene has CDR1 LGHNA and CDR2 YNFKEQ. The CDR3 is 17 amino acids. Trimming cost V 3 bases and J 1 base, with 15 bases left between them. The CDR3, as DNA: TGTGCCAGCAGCCAGGCGACTATATATCTGAACACCGGGGAGCTGTTTTTT. Amino acids: CASSQATIYLNTGELFF.

The rearrangement uses TRBV29-1 and TRBJ2-1; a weak D match, TRBD2 (5 bases). Germline lookup yields CDR1 SQVTM and CDR2 ANQGSEA. CDR3 length: 13 residues. The V gene lost 3 bases and the J gene lost 0 bases, with 6 bases spanning the gap. The CDR3 loop is CSVETTSYNEQFF. CDR3 bases: TGCAGCGTTGAGACTACCTCCTACAATGAGCAGTTCTTC.

The chain employs TRBV29-1 and TRBJ2-2, with D perhaps matching TRBD2 (5 bases). V dropped 6 bases and J dropped 6 bases, with 17 bases sitting between them. The CDR3 is 14 residues long. CDR1 and CDR2 (germline): SQVTM, ANQGSEA. CDR3 coding DNA: TGCAGCGTGGCCCGTAGCGTAAGCCCCGGGGAGCTGTTTTTT. This translates into CSVARSVSPGELFF.

The V and J genes are TRBV4-1 and TRBJ1-5; TRBD1 matches 10 bases. Germline values: CDR1 MGHRA, CDR2 YSYEKL. The length of the CDR3 is 17 residues. The V gene end was trimmed by 5 bases and the J gene end by 6 bases; junction bases not matched to a gene: 13. The CDR3 sequence is CASSNPSGTGDGQPQHF. The CDR3 region has the DNA TGCGCCAGCAGCAACCCTTCCGGGACAGGGGACGGTCAGCCCCAGCATTTT.

V and J are TRBV5-1 and TRBJ2-2; the D is unclear. Germline CDR1 SGHRS, CDR2 YFSETQ. The CDR3 totals 11 residues. V dropped 7 bases and J dropped 7 bases, with 8 bases sitting between them. In DNA, the CDR3 is TGCGCCAGCGTGAGTGGCGGGGAGCTGTTTTTT. Translated, it gives CASVSGGELFF.

This sequence joins TRBV7-9 and TRBJ2-2, with 10 nucleotides matching TRBD2. This CDR3 has 18 amino acids. V lost 5 bases and J lost 5; bases outside the gene matches: 14. The germline CDR1 and CDR2 sequences are SEHNR and FQNEAQ (reference sequence). The DNA of the CDR3 is TGTGCCAGCAGCCCACCCGTGATGGTAGCGGGAGGAACCGGGGAGCTGTTTTTT. Its protein product is CASSPPVMVAGGTGELFF.

This rearrangement joins TRBV4-2 to TRBJ1-4; tentative D call: TRBD1 (6 bases). This CDR3 is 16 amino acids long. V lost 0 bases and J 2 bases, leaving 10 bases between the germline ends. Looked up from germline, CDR1 is LGHNA and CDR2 is YNFKEQ. CDR3 amino acids: CASSQDRQATNEKLFF. The CDR3 DNA follows: TGTGCCAGCAGCCAAGATCGACAGGCGACTAATGAAAAACTGTTTTTT.

J is TRBJ1-1 and V is TRBV28; D might be TRBD1 (6 bases). Germline CDR1 MDHEN, CDR2 SYDVKM. The length of the CDR3 is 14 residues. V lost 2 bases and J 3 bases, leaving 10 bases between the germline ends. The CDR3, as DNA: TGTGCCAGCAGTTTACAGGGGTCTGACACTGAAGCTTTCTTT. Protein: CASSLQGSDTEAFF. The full variable domain, its missing parts supplied by reference TRBV28 and TRBJ1-1, is DVKVTQSSRYLVKRTGEKVFLECVQDMDHENMFWYRQDPGLGLRLIYFSYDVKMKEKGDIPEGYSVSREKKERFSLILESASTNQTSMYLCASSLQGSDTEAFFGQGTRLTVV.

The chain employs TRBV7-2 and TRBJ2-7; a weak D match, TRBD2 (6 bases). V lost 3 bases, J lost 0 bases, and 18 bases lay in between. Germline V gene lookup returns CDR1 SGHTA and CDR2 FQGNSA. The CDR3 is 17 residues long. The CDR3 DNA is TGTGCCAGCAGCTTGGGGAGGAGCCCGAGTGTCTCCTACGAGCAGTACTTC. This gives the protein CASSLGRSPSVSYEQYF.

The V and J genes are TRBV27 and TRBJ1-4; no clear D. CDR3 length equals 14 residues. Trimming cost V 2 bases and J 4 bases, with 8 bases left between them. Germline V gene data show CDR1 as MNHEY and CDR2 as SMNVEV (reference sequence). The CDR3 bases are TGTGCCAGCAGTTTAACACGACTTAATGAAAAACTGTTTTTT. This sequence encodes CASSLTRLNEKLFF.

The chain carries TRBV5-4 and TRBJ1-5; a weak D match, TRBD1 (6 bases). This CDR3 spans 15 amino acids. Germline CDR1 SGHNT, CDR2 YYREEE (reference sequence). Trimming removed 0 bases at V and 3 bases at J, with 10 bases between. The CDR3 nucleotides read TGTGCCAGCAGCTTGGATACAGGGTTCAATCAGCCCCAGCATTTT. Its protein is CASSLDTGFNQPQHF.

This chain joins TRBV19 and TRBJ1-1; 12 nucleotides match TRBD1. This CDR3 has 14 amino acids. CDR1 is LNHDA and CDR2 is SQIVND in the germline V gene (reference sequence). J was trimmed by 4 bases and V by 5 bases; bases with no gene match: 2. This CDR3 is CASSRDRGPTEAFF. The CDR3 coding sequence is TGTGCCAGTAGTCGGGACAGGGGGCCCACTGAAGCTTTCTTT.

The rearrangement uses TRBV28 and TRBJ1-5; 9 nucleotides align to TRBD1. Germline loops: CDR1 MDHEN, CDR2 SYDVKM. The ends lost 9 bases at V and 2 bases at J; junction bases unmatched: 8. This CDR3 has 15 amino acids. As DNA, the CDR3 is TGTGCCAGTAACACAGGGGGCGAGGGCAATCAGCCCCAGCATTTT. Its translation: CASNTGGEGNQPQHF.

The chain has TRBV6-5 and TRBJ2-7, with TRBD2 identical over 13 bases. Germline V gives CDR1 MNHEY, CDR2 SVGAGI. The length of the CDR3 is 15 residues. With 4 bases clipped from V and 6 bases from J, the junction kept 6 bases outside the gene matches. In DNA, the CDR3 is TGTGCCAGCAGTTTCGGGACTAGCGGGATTGGCGAGCAGTACTTC. It specifies CASSFGTSGIGEQYF.

The chain combines TRBV5-1 with TRBJ1-1; TRBD1 might be the D (6 bases). Trimming left V 4 bases short and J 7 bases short, with 11 bases between. The CDR3 length is 12 residues. CDR1 and CDR2 from the germline V gene are SGHRS and YFSETQ. The CDR3 is CASSVTRGEAFF. CDR3 coding DNA: TGCGCCAGCAGCGTAACCAGGGGTGAAGCTTTCTTT.

The V call is TRBV28, the J call TRBJ1-4; D is unresolved. CDR1 and CDR2 (germline): MDHEN, SYDVKM. The ends were cut back, 5 bases at V and 6 bases at J, with 16 bases in the middle. This CDR3 has 15 residues. DNA of the CDR3: TGTGCCAGCAGTCCAACCGGGTCCCTTCATGAAAAACTGTTTTTT. As protein: CASSPTGSLHEKLFF.

The chain recombines TRBV30 with TRBJ2-1; possible D gene TRBD2, 5 bases. The CDR3 has 15 amino acids. Per the germline V gene, CDR1 is GTSNPN and CDR2 is SVGIG (reference sequence). V dropped 4 bases and J dropped 2 bases, with 15 bases sitting between them. DNA of the CDR3: TGTGCCTGGACTCTGCCCGGGGAGACCTACAATGAGCAGTTCTTC. Protein sequence: CAWTLPGETYNEQFF. Using reference TRBV30 and TRBJ2-1 for the parts outside the CDR3, the full variable domain is SQTIHQWPATLVQPVGSPLSLECTVEGTSNPNLYWYRQAAGRGLQLLFYSVGIGQISSEVPQNLSASRPQDRQFILSSKKLLLSDSGFYLCAWTLPGETYNEQFFGPGTRLTVL.

The V call is TRBV18, the J call TRBJ2-2; 10 positions agree with TRBD2. Germline V CDR1 and CDR2: KGHSH, LQKENI. V was pared by 5 bases and J by 2 bases, with 2 bases of the junction left unmatched. This CDR3 spans 15 amino acids. CDR3 sequence reads: CASSIAGGNTGELFF. CDR3 in DNA: TGTGCCAGCTCAATAGCGGGAGGAAACACCGGGGAGCTGTTTTTT.

V is TRBV6-5 and J is TRBJ1-5; weak D call: TRBD1 (6 bases). The CDR3 loop spans 14 amino acids. The V gene's germline CDR1 is MNHEY and CDR2 SVGAGI. The V end was cut by 0 bases, the J end by 4 bases, with 7 bases between. CDR3 coding DNA: TGTGCCAGCAGTTACTCAAGGGGGAATCAGCCCCAGCATTTT. Amino acid sequence: CASSYSRGNQPQHF.

The genes are TRBV4-1 and TRBJ2-3; 7 bases line up with TRBD2. The CDR3 has 15 residues. The germline V gene has CDR1 MGHRA and CDR2 YSYEKL. The junction had 5 bases not matched to a gene; V was cut back by 1 base and J by 4 bases. CDR3 nucleotides: TGCGCCAGCAGCCAAGGCCGCGGGAGCTCAGATACGCAGTATTTT. Its protein product is CASSQGRGSSDTQYF.

V usage is TRBV7-3 and J usage is TRBJ1-2, with TRBD1 as a possible D gene (6 bases). Germline loops: CDR1 SGHTA, CDR2 FQGTGA. The CDR3 is 15 residues long. The germline V and J ends were trimmed by 5 bases and 2 bases, with 15 bases remaining between them. The CDR3 sequence: CASSPDRISNYGYTF. The CDR3 nucleotides read TGTGCCAGCAGCCCTGACAGGATCTCGAACTATGGCTACACCTTC. Looking up the rest from reference TRBV7-3 and TRBJ1-2 gives the full variable domain: GAGVSQTPSNKVTEKGKYVELRCDPISGHTALYWYRQSLGQGPEFLIYFQGTGAADDSGLPNDRFFAVRPEGSVSTLKIQRTERGDSAVYLCASSPDRISNYGYTFGSGTRLTVV.

The chain recombines TRBV13 with TRBJ2-7, with 10 bases aligning to TRBD1. The CDR3 consists of 16 residues. V was clipped by 7 bases and J by 4 bases; unmatched bases: 13. Germline loops: CDR1 PRHDT, CDR2 FYEKMQ (reference sequence). CDR3 DNA: TGTGCCAGCAAAAACTCTTCCGGGACAGGGGTGTACGAGCAGTACTTC. Amino acids: CASKNSSGTGVYEQYF.

The CDR3 nucleotides read TGTGCCACCAGCAGGGGATTCGATTATTTAGCGGGAGCGGACAATGAGCAGTTCTTC. It translates to CATSRGFDYLAGADNEQFF. The V gene is TRBV15, the J gene TRBJ2-1, with 9 bases fitting TRBD2. CDR1 is LNHNV and CDR2 is YYDKDF in the germline V gene (reference sequence). Losses at the gene ends were 3 bases for V and 5 bases for J; bases not matched to a gene: 17. The CDR3 length is 19 residues.